These T cell receptor beta chains were read from a single sample in a study of beta chain features in type 1 diabetes. The protocol was immunoSEQ multiplex PCR, while the TCRdb copy is restricted to in-frame clones and leaves out a portion. The sample lists more than 150,000 clones; approximately 13% were seen once. The specimen sequenced was central memory CD4+ T cells from blood. The receptors were gathered from a young woman in good health. The CDR3 runs from the conserved cysteine through the conserved F or W. The order of the fields is clone size, V gene, J gene, D gene, CDR3 protein, CDR3 DNA. The D gene is left open where the match is weak. Size values are once, few and many counts, or a class for expanded clones, and some rows have none.

.	TRBV6-6	TRBJ2-3	.	CASSLAPSTDTQYF	TGTGCCAGCAGTTTAGCCCCTAGCACAGATACGCAGTATTTT
.	TRBV15	TRBJ1-2	.	CATRRDVGYTF	TGTGCCACAAGACGGGATGTTGGCTACACCTTC
few	TRBV6-1	TRBJ1-5	.	CASMRGAGNQPQHF	TGTGCCAGCATGCGGGGAGCCGGCAATCAGCCCCAGCATTTT
few	TRBV7-3	TRBJ2-7	.	CASSLLHQGGTEQYF	TGTGCCAGCAGCTTACTTCACCAAGGGGGTACCGAGCAGTACTTC
.	TRBV11-2	TRBJ2-7	.	CASSPLTYEQYF	TGTGCCAGCAGCCCCCTAACCTACGAGCAGTACTTC
few	TRBV6-5	TRBJ2-1	TRBD2	CASRPTSGSRHEQFF	TGTGCCAGCAGGCCTACTAGCGGGAGTAGACATGAGCAGTTCTTC
once	TRBV27	TRBJ2-2	TRBD2	CASSFERERDTGELFF	TGTGCCAGCAGTTTCGAGCGGGAGAGGGACACCGGGGAGCTGTTTTTT
.	TRBV28	TRBJ2-3	.	CASSTRTERIDTQYF	TGTGCCAGCAGTACCCGGACAGAGAGGATAGATACGCAGTATTTT
.	TRBV6-5	TRBJ2-5	.	CASSYGATQYF	TGTGCCAGCAGTTACGGGGCTACCCAGTACTTC
.	TRBV18	TRBJ1-1	.	CASYSGTSWAFF	TGTGCCAGCTACTCAGGTACGTCATGGGCTTTCTTT
.	TRBV4-1	TRBJ2-7	TRBD1	CASSQGTGKYEQYF	TGCGCCAGCAGCCAAGGGACAGGGAAATACGAGCAGTACTTC
few	TRBV7-9	TRBJ2-1	.	CASSLAGLRTRSQHNEQFF	TGTGCCAGCAGCTTAGCGGGACTGAGGACTCGCTCACAACACAATGAGCAGTTCTTC
few	TRBV9	TRBJ2-7	.	CASSVDYLTYEQYF	TGTGCCAGCAGCGTAGATTATCTAACCTACGAGCAGTACTTC
few	TRBV30	TRBJ1-5	TRBD1	CAWSRQGAISQPQHF	TGTGCCTGGAGTAGACAGGGGGCGATAAGTCAGCCCCAGCATTTT
many	TRBV7-2	TRBJ2-1	.	CASNVGLTTGEQFF	TGTGCCAGCAATGTGGGGTTGACTACCGGTGAGCAGTTCTTC
few	TRBV6-6	TRBJ2-7	TRBD1	CASSYSGQGEEYF	TGTGCCAGCAGTTACTCGGGACAGGGGGAGGAGTACTTC
few	TRBV9	TRBJ2-3	TRBD1	CASSPGTGRSTDTQYF	TGTGCCAGCAGCCCGGGGACAGGGAGGAGCACAGATACGCAGTATTTT
.	TRBV7-3	TRBJ2-5	.	CASSFQRGSQETQYF	TGTGCCAGCAGCTTTCAGAGGGGGAGCCAAGAGACCCAGTACTTC
.	TRBV14	TRBJ2-3	TRBD2	CASSHSAEREATDTQYF	TGTGCCAGCAGCCACTCCGCTGAGCGGGAGGCCACAGATACGCAGTATTTT
.	TRBV6-6	TRBJ1-2	.	CASGQNYGYTF	TGTGCCAGCGGCCAGAACTATGGCTACACCTTC
few	TRBV5-1	TRBJ1-5	TRBD1	CASSSLQGDQPQHF	TGCGCCAGCAGCTCCCTACAGGGGGATCAGCCCCAGCATTTT